Sequencing of this T cell receptor (beta chain) was carried out in a study of T-cell reconstitution after alpha-beta-depleted transplantation in children. Study results and caveats: A year post-transplant, T-cell counts and diversity derived mostly from newly produced T cells. Reports say that about two months after transplant, the alpha-beta T cells came out of several hundred graft clones that had expanded. Surviving recipient T cells and thymic progenitors accounted for the high day-60 TCRbeta diversity observed in some patients.

CDR3 length: 15 residues. Germline loops: CDR1 SGHRS, CDR2 YFSETQ. V was cut by 7 bases and J by 3 bases, with 16 bases left in between. During its preparation, the TCRbeta library received unique molecular identifiers. TCRdb ran MiXCR on the PCR reads and lists one entry per CDR3 protein. The sample yields about 300,000 distinct CDR3 sequences, roughly 7.8% seen once. This clonotype was seen ten or more times. The target antigen is unknown. This clonotype originated in a female patient aged 2 to 10 who had a stem cell transplant for Fanconi anemia, so the T cells may come from the graft donor. The chain combines TRBV5-1 with TRBJ2-2, with D possibly TRBD1 on 5 matching bases. The input for sequencing was peripheral blood, taken 360 days after TCRalphabeta/CD19-depleted stem cell transplant. The CDR3 loop is CASCPQGGDTGELFF. The CDR3 DNA sequence: TGCGCCAGCTGCCCCCAGGGTGGGGACACCGGGGAGCTGTTTTTT. Filled out from reference TRBV5-1 and TRBJ2-2, the complete variable domain reads KAGVTQTPRYLIKTRGQQVTLSCSPISGHRSVSWYQQTPGQGLQFLFEYFSETQRNKGNFPGRFSGRQFSNSRSEMNVSTLELGDSALYLCASCPQGGDTGELFFGEGSRLTVL.